This T cell receptor beta chain came from a study of T-cell reconstitution after alpha-beta-depleted transplantation in children. Germline V gives CDR1 SGHRS, CDR2 YFSETQ. The V end lost 4 bases, the J end lost 4 bases, and 17 bases lay between the germline ends. The CDR3 is made up of 16 amino acids. Molecular barcoding with unique molecular identifiers was used for the TCRbeta library. One entry per CDR3 protein, called by TCRdb with MiXCR from the PCR reads. The table records a few hundred thousand distinct CDR3 sequences, over 8% of them present only once. The chain is built from TRBV5-1 and TRBJ2-2; D gene unclear. The receptor comes from a human donor who donated a stem cell graft to a child with SCID. The sequencing used PBMCs from the stem cell graft donor, collected from the stem cell graft. The DNA of the CDR3 is TGCGCCAGCAGCACGGGCCTCTCCACCGCCACCGGGGAGCTGTTTTTT. Its protein product is CASSTGLSTATGELFF.